This TCR beta chain was sequenced for a study of cytomegalovirus exposure and HLA in healthy donors. The study's findings and limits: Overall, approximately 150 TCR beta chains were annotated as cytomegalovirus-associated. According to an earlier analysis, most TCR beta V segments yielded productive rearrangements about 90% or about 30% of the time. Reportedly, fewer N-insertions than the approximately 650-donor mean appeared in an Asian-associated ancestry cluster in a later analysis.

Germline V lookup: CDR1 MNHNY, CDR2 SVGAGI (reference sequence). J lost 10 bases, V lost 6 bases, and 6 bases had no gene match. The CDR3 spans 14 residues. With respect to this clone: The antigen is not known.

Vbeta (60) and Jbeta (13) primers were used in the PCR. In the authors' methods: Later, 80 million or so unique TCR beta chains were counted in an analysis, and 10 million to 12 million of them were shared. Method: immunoSEQ multiplex PCR; TCRdb's copy keeps in-frame clones and lacks some. The DNA was the basis for D and trimming; V, J and clone size are from that table. The data show about 180,000 clones, roughly 84% seen once. The gene calls are TRBV6-6 and TRBJ2-1, with 13 bases that match TRBD2. The sequenced sample consisted of PBMCs. The TCR was taken from a boy between 2 and 10 years old in good health and CMV-seronegative. Here the CDR3 reads CASSGLAGVIEQFF. In DNA form, the CDR3 reads TGTGCCAGCAGCGGACTAGCGGGAGTCATCGAGCAGTTCTTC.